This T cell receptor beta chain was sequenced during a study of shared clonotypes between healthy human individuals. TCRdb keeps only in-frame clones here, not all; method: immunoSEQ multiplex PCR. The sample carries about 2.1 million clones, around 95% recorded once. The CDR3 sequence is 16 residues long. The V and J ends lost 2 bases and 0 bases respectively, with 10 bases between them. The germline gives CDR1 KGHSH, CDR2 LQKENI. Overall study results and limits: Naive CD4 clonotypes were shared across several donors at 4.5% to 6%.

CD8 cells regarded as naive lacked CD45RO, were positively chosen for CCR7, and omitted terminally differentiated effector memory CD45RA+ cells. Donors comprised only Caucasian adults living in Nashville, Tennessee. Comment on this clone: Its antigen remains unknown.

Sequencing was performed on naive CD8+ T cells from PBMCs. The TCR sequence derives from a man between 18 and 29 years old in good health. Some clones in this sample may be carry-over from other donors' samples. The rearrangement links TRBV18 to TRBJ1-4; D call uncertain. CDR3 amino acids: CASSPEEMATNEKLFF. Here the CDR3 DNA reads TGTGCCAGCTCACCAGAGGAAATGGCAACTAATGAAAAACTGTTTTTT.